The 22 T cell receptor beta chains listed next were all sequenced from one sample in a study of Ad26.COV2.S vaccination and SARS-CoV-2 variants. The sample's treatment: around 19 received Ad26.COV2.S at low or high dose, single or two shots; roughly five received placebo; per-sample allocation not given. Sampling took place 63 days after the first vaccine or placebo injection. This table comes from immunoSEQ multiplex PCR, and its TCRdb copy is limited to in-frame clones, with some not included. The table has 440,000 or so clones, approximately 92% seen once. Specimen: peripheral blood, collected in a trial of Ad26.COV2.S vaccine versus placebo. These receptors came from a person aged 18 to 59 who received the Ad26.COV2.S COVID-19 vaccine or a placebo.

V gene TRBV18 combines with J gene TRBJ1-2, with 11 bases matching TRBD1. The CDR3 has 19 amino acids. Germline CDR1 KGHSH, CDR2 LQKENI. Losses at the gene ends were 4 bases for V and 4 bases for J; bases not matched to a gene: 17. CDR3 region: CASSHVFSKPGQGVYGYTF. CDR3 coding DNA: TGTGCCAGCTCACACGTTTTCAGTAAACCGGGACAGGGGGTCTATGGCTACACCTTC.

The chain has TRBV7-9 and TRBJ1-2; D uncertain. V was shortened by 4 bases and J by 4 bases, with 16 bases between the two germline ends. Germline V CDR1 and CDR2: SEHNR, FQNEAQ (reference sequence). This CDR3 contains 15 residues. DNA for the CDR3: TGTGCCAGCAGCTATTCGGGAGAAAGAAGCTATGGCTACACCTTC. Protein product: CASSYSGERSYGYTF.

This clone is a singleton in its sample. The gene calls are TRBV19 and TRBJ2-7; 7 bases are shared with TRBD2. This CDR3 is built from 14 residues. Germline loops: CDR1 LNHDA, CDR2 SQIVND (reference sequence). The ends lost 5 bases at V and 2 bases at J; junction bases unmatched: 6. This chain's CDR3 is CASSSTGTTYEQYF. The CDR3 DNA reads as TGTGCCAGTAGTTCAACCGGGACTACCTACGAGCAGTACTTC.

The chain links TRBV3-1 (or the pseudogene TRBV3-2) to TRBJ2-7; D remains ambiguous. Germline V gives CDR1 LGHDT, CDR2 YNNKEL (reference sequence). There are 13 residues in the CDR3. Between the trimmed V and J ends, which lost 4 bases and 4 bases, there was a span of 11 bases. CDR3 coding DNA: TGTGCCAGCAGCCCCTGGTCAAGGTACGAGCAGTACTTC. This gives the protein CASSPWSRYEQYF.

This clone occurred once. The rearrangement links TRBV6-5 to TRBJ1-5, with 9 bases matching TRBD1. V lost 5 bases, J lost 2 bases, and 4 bases stayed unmatched. The length of the CDR3 is 15 residues. Germline loops: CDR1 MNHEY, CDR2 SVGAGI. In nucleotides, the CDR3 is TGTGCCAGCAGTCCGGACAGGGGCGGCAATCAGCCCCAGCATTTT. The encoded protein is CASSPDRGGNQPQHF.

The V gene is TRBV18, the J gene TRBJ2-5, with TRBD1 identical over 8 bases. Looked up from germline, CDR1 is KGHSH and CDR2 is LQKENI. The V segment lost 0 bases and the J segment 1 base; nucleotides outside the gene matches: 1. CDR3 length equals 15 residues. The CDR3 sequence is CASSPPGTGQETQYF. As DNA, the CDR3 is TGTGCCAGCTCACCACCCGGGACAGGCCAAGAGACCCAGTACTTC.

The chain links TRBV7-2 to TRBJ2-1; D is possibly TRBD1 (5 bases). CDR1 is SGHTA and CDR2 is FQGNSA in the germline V gene. With 2 bases removed from V and 7 bases from J, the gap between germline ends came to 12 bases. CDR3 length: 14 residues. The chain's CDR3 is CASSLNFRVNEQFF. CDR3 nucleotide sequence: TGTGCCAGCAGCTTAAACTTCAGGGTGAATGAGCAGTTCTTC.

The chain couples TRBV5-6 to TRBJ1-2, with D possibly TRBD1 on 5 matching bases. This CDR3 comprises 14 residues. CDR1 and CDR2 from the germline V gene are SGHDT and YYEEEE. V was shortened by 7 bases and J by 4 bases, with 17 bases between the two germline ends. CDR3 nucleotide sequence: TGTGCCAGCGTCCTAGGTGAGGGGAGCTATGGCTACACCTTC. Translation: CASVLGEGSYGYTF.

Here the CDR3 reads CASSLPDQPQHF. The CDR3, as DNA: TGTGCCAGCAGCTTGCCCGATCAGCCCCAGCATTTT. The chain has TRBV7-8 and TRBJ1-5; no clear D gene. The CDR3 loop spans 12 amino acids. Trimming removed 3 bases at V and 5 bases at J, with 5 bases between. The germline gives CDR1 SGHVS, CDR2 FQNEAQ. The whole variable domain, filled in from reference TRBV7-8 and TRBJ1-5, reads GAGVSQSPRYKVAKRGQDVALRCDPISGHVSLFWYQQALGQGPEFLTYFQNEAQLDKSGLPSDRFFAERPEGSVSTLKIQRTQQEDSAVYLCASSLPDQPQHFGDGTRLSIL.

This clone was seen only once. The chain uses TRBV19 and TRBJ2-1, with 7 positions matching TRBD2. The ends lost 5 bases at V and 0 bases at J; junction bases unmatched: 4. CDR1 LNHDA and CDR2 SQIVND come from the germline V gene (reference sequence). The CDR3 length is 15 residues. CDR3 in amino acids: CASSSSGASYNEQFF. CDR3 nucleotide sequence: TGTGCCAGTAGTTCGAGCGGGGCCTCCTACAATGAGCAGTTCTTC.

The chain employs TRBV5-1 and TRBJ2-3; no reliable D call. CDR3 size: 12 residues. Deletions cut 3 bases from V and 4 bases from J, with 6 bases between. Germline V gene lookup returns CDR1 SGHRS and CDR2 YFSETQ. The CDR3 region is CASSWAADTQYF. Here the CDR3 DNA reads TGCGCCAGCAGCTGGGCGGCAGATACGCAGTATTTT.

The chain uses TRBV6-5 and TRBJ2-7; weak D call: TRBD1 (5 bases). Germline assignment: CDR1 MNHEY and CDR2 SVGAGI. Trimming took off 0 bases at V and 5 bases at J, with 11 bases between the two ends. CDR3 length: 14 residues. The CDR3: CASSYSLAGNEQYF. CDR3 coding DNA: TGTGCCAGCAGTTACTCGTTGGCAGGGAACGAGCAGTACTTC.

The rearrangement uses TRBV10-1 and TRBJ1-1, with D maybe TRBD1 (5 bases). The CDR3 loop spans 13 amino acids. Deletions cut 0 bases from V and 8 bases from J, with 10 bases between. The germline V gene has CDR1 WNHNN and CDR2 SYGVQD (reference sequence). The CDR3 spells CASSESLTDEAFF. CDR3 nucleotides: TGCGCCAGCAGTGAGTCCCTGACAGACGAAGCTTTCTTT.

The CDR3 protein is CASSLAGQPPYF. CDR3 DNA: TGTGCCAGCAGCTTGGCCGGACAGCCGCCTTACTTC. The V and J genes are TRBV5-4 and TRBJ2-7; possibly TRBD1 for D (6 bases). CDR3 size: 12 residues. Germline V gene data show CDR1 as SGHNT and CDR2 as YYREEE (reference sequence). Trimming pared 0 bases from V and 13 bases from J, leaving 14 bases between.

This clone was recorded a few times. This sequence joins TRBV18 and TRBJ2-7, with 7 bases matching TRBD1. Germline V lookup: CDR1 KGHSH, CDR2 LQKENI. The V gene end was trimmed by 4 bases and the J gene end by 0 bases; junction bases not matched to a gene: 6. The CDR3 has 15 amino acids. CDR3 in amino acids: CASSLQGLSSYEQYF. As DNA, the CDR3 is TGTGCCAGCTCACTACAGGGGTTAAGCTCCTACGAGCAGTACTTC.

The chain links TRBV5-8 to TRBJ1-4; 8 nucleotides line up with TRBD1. Germline assignment: CDR1 SGHTS and CDR2 YDEGEE. Trimming took 5 bases from V and 7 from J; bases not matched to a gene: 7. This CDR3 spans 14 amino acids. The DNA for the CDR3 is TGTGCCAGCAGTCGGACAGGGAGAGGTGAAAAACTGTTTTTT. Its protein is CASSRTGRGEKLFF.

V is TRBV6-1 and J is TRBJ2-3; D remains ambiguous. Germline V lookup: CDR1 MNHNS, CDR2 SASEGT. V gave up 2 bases and J gave up 2 bases, with 14 bases separating them. The CDR3 runs 16 residues. CDR3 protein: CASSEIWDRTTDTQYF. CDR3 nucleotide sequence: TGTGCCAGCAGTGAAATCTGGGATAGAACCACAGATACGCAGTATTTT.

This clone was seen only once. The CDR3 DNA reads as TGTGCCAGTAGTATAGATCAAAGGAACCCGAGGGACACAGATACGCAGTATTTT. It specifies CASSIDQRNPRDTDTQYF. The chain is built from TRBV19 and TRBJ2-3, with D possibly matching TRBD2 (5 bases). The V gene lost 0 bases and the J gene lost 2 bases, with 18 bases spanning the gap. The CDR3 runs 18 residues. Germline lookup yields CDR1 LNHDA and CDR2 SQIVND (reference sequence).

The chain joins TRBV3-1 (or the pseudogene TRBV3-2) to TRBJ1-4, with 7 positions matching TRBD1. The CDR3 spans 19 residues. CDR1 and CDR2 from the germline V gene are LGHDT and YNNKEL (reference sequence). Trimming removed 5 bases from V and 3 bases from J; junction bases left unmatched: 18. CDR3 bases: TGTGCCAGCAGCTCCGACCAACTCTACCCCGGGACAGCTAATGAAAAACTGTTTTTT. Its translation: CASSSDQLYPGTANEKLFF.

Many counts were recorded for this clone. The chain links TRBV27 to TRBJ2-3; 11 nucleotides line up with TRBD2. The CDR3 contains 18 residues. Germline V CDR1 and CDR2: MNHEY, SMNVEV (reference sequence). Trimming cost V 3 bases and J 3 bases; bases outside gene matches: 11. The CDR3 nucleotides read TGTGCCAGCAGTTTGAGGGTTAGCGGGGGGGATCGGACAGATACGCAGTATTTT. As protein: CASSLRVSGGDRTDTQYF.

V usage is TRBV29-1 and J usage is TRBJ2-1; D gene uncertain. The CDR3 has 11 residues. V lost 4 bases and J lost 4, with 5 bases in between. CDR1 and CDR2 from the germline V gene are SQVTM and ANQGSEA. The CDR3 region is CSVGSYNEQFF. CDR3 DNA: TGCAGCGTTGGAAGTTACAATGAGCAGTTCTTC.

The gene calls are TRBV6-5 and TRBJ1-4; D might be TRBD1 (5 bases). Trimming removed 9 bases at V and 8 bases at J, with 13 bases between. The CDR3 contains 12 residues. Germline V gene lookup returns CDR1 MNHEY and CDR2 SVGAGI. CDR3 coding DNA: TGTGCCAGTCAGGGTTTCGGAGAAAAACTGTTTTTT. Protein: CASQGFGEKLFF.